A selection of T cell receptor beta chains follows, all from one sample in a study of blood T cell repertoires in COVID-19. Sequenced by immunoSEQ multiplex PCR; TCRdb stores in-frame clones only, minus some. In the table there are around 250,000 clones, 84% of which are singletons. The sequenced sample was peripheral blood. The receptors were gathered from a middle-aged woman who had recovered from COVID-19. The CDR3 runs from the conserved cysteine through the conserved F or W. A D gene is named only where the DNA matches it firmly. Clone sizes are given selectively: once, few, many, or a class where the clone is expanded.

V gene,D gene,J gene,clone size,CDR3 DNA,CDR3 protein
TRBV2,-,TRBJ2-5,-,TGTGCCAGCATGAAGGAGCTTCGGGAGACCCAGTACTTC,CASMKELRETQYF
TRBV15,-,TRBJ2-2,-,TGTGCCACCAGCAGAGCTGGGCTGTCCGGGGAGCTGTTTTTT,CATSRAGLSGELFF
TRBV13,-,TRBJ1-2,-,TGTGTCCCCGCCCGGGACAAGAACTATGGCTACACCTTC,CVPARDKNYGYTF
TRBV27,-,TRBJ2-7,-,TGTGCCAGCCCCTTCCTCCTCCTACACGAGCAGTACTTC,CASPFLLLHEQYF
TRBV6-6,-,TRBJ2-3,-,TGTGCCAGCAGTTACGGGGAGAGCACAGATACGCAGTATTTT,CASSYGESTDTQYF
TRBV2,-,TRBJ2-1,-,TGTGCCAGCAAGGGGCGGTACAATGAGCAGTTCTTC,CASKGRYNEQFF
TRBV7-6,TRBD1,TRBJ1-6,few,TGTGCCAGCAGCGCCGGACAGGGTCTCAATTCACCCCTCCACTTT,CASSAGQGLNSPLHF
TRBV4-1,TRBD1,TRBJ2-2,-,TGCGCCAGCAGCCTCACCGGGACAGGGAACACCGGGGAGCTGTTTTTT,CASSLTGTGNTGELFF
TRBV4-1,-,TRBJ2-7,-,TGCGCCAGCAGTTGGACGACAGGTTCCTACGAGCAGTACTTC,CASSWTTGSYEQYF
TRBV18,TRBD1,TRBJ1-6,-,TGTGCCAGCTCACCTCGGGACAGGTCCGCTAATTCACCCCTCCACTTT,CASSPRDRSANSPLHF
TRBV5-4,-,TRBJ2-5,once,TGTGCCAGCAGCTTCAACCAAGAGACCCAGTACTTC,CASSFNQETQYF
TRBV3-1/TRBV3-2,-,TRBJ1-1,few,TGTGCCAGCAGCCAAGGGCGGGGGGGAACTGAAGCTTTCTTT,CASSQGRGGTEAFF
TRBV28,TRBD1,TRBJ2-3,-,TGTGCCAGCAGTCTGGACAGGGGGCGAACAGATACGCAGTATTTT,CASSLDRGRTDTQYF
TRBV11-2,TRBD1,TRBJ2-7,-,TGTGCCAGCAGCCCGTTGGACAGGACCTACGAGCAGTACTTC,CASSPLDRTYEQYF
TRBV11-2,-,TRBJ2-3,-,TGTGCCAGCAGCTTAGATCTTGCAGGGCGCACAGATACGCAGTATTTT,CASSLDLAGRTDTQYF
TRBV28,-,TRBJ1-6,-,TGTGCCAGCAGTTTTCTCAGGCCGAATTCACCCCTCCACTTT,CASSFLRPNSPLHF
TRBV5-1,TRBD1,TRBJ1-1,few,TGCGCCAGCAGCTTGGCCGGTGGGACAGGCCTGGGGAACACTGAAGCTTTCTTT,CASSLAGGTGLGNTEAFF
TRBV5-1,-,TRBJ2-5,-,TGCGCCAGCAGCTTGGCCACTAGCTTAGAGACCCAGTACTTC,CASSLATSLETQYF
TRBV9,TRBD1,TRBJ1-6,-,TGTGCCAGCAGCCCGACAGGGAGGAAGAATTCACCCCTCCACTTT,CASSPTGRKNSPLHF
TRBV2,-,TRBJ2-1,-,TGTGCCAGCACCAACAAACGACGCCGGAGCAGCTCCTACAATGAGCAGTTCTTC,CASTNKRRRSSSYNEQFF
TRBV4-1,-,TRBJ2-3,-,TGCGCCAGCAGCCAGTTACTCACTCCGCGAAGCACAGATACGCAGTATTTT,CASSQLLTPRSTDTQYF
TRBV5-1,-,TRBJ2-5,once,TGCGCCAGCAGCTTGGATGTCTCAATCGGAGCCCAGTACTTC,CASSLDVSIGAQYF
TRBV2,TRBD2,TRBJ2-3,once,TGTGCCAGCAGTCTAGCGGGGGGGAGCACAGATACGCAGTATTTT,CASSLAGGSTDTQYF
TRBV7-2,TRBD2,TRBJ2-1,once,TGTGCCAGCAGCTTTCTAGCGGGGGTTACCTACAATGAGCAGTTCTTC,CASSFLAGVTYNEQFF
TRBV6-1,-,TRBJ1-1,-,TGTGCCAGCAGTGAAGGACGGGGGAACACTGAAGCTTTCTTT,CASSEGRGNTEAFF
TRBV27,-,TRBJ1-6,-,TGTGCCAGCAAATGGAGCTCCTATAATTCACCCCTCCACTTT,CASKWSSYNSPLHF
TRBV29-1,-,TRBJ2-1,-,TGCAGCGTTGAAGATTGGCAGGTAAATGAGCAGTTCTTC,CSVEDWQVNEQFF
TRBV2,TRBD1,TRBJ1-4,-,TGTGCCAGCAGGGGCGGACAGGGCGCAACTAATGAAAAACTGTTTTTT,CASRGGQGATNEKLFF
TRBV2,-,TRBJ2-2,-,TGTGCCTGCAGCGCGGCCGGGGAGCTGTTTTTT,CACSAAGELFF
TRBV7-3,TRBD2,TRBJ2-7,-,TGTGCCAGCAGCTTAGCGGGGGGTCGCTCCTACGAGCAGTACTTC,CASSLAGGRSYEQYF
TRBV28,-,TRBJ2-6,-,TGTGCCAGTGGTCGCACACAGGCGGCTGGGGCCAACGTCCTGACTTTC,CASGRTQAAGANVLTF
TRBV12-3/TRBV12-4,-,TRBJ1-1,once,TGTGCCAGCAGCCTATTTCGGGACACTGAAGCTTTCTTT,CASSLFRDTEAFF
TRBV12-3/TRBV12-4,-,TRBJ1-2,-,TGTGCCAGCAGTTTTAATGAGGCCTATGGCTACACCTTC,CASSFNEAYGYTF
TRBV6-6,-,TRBJ1-6,-,TGTGCCAGCAGCTATGACAGCCATTCACCCCTCCACTTT,CASSYDSHSPLHF
TRBV5-1,-,TRBJ1-3,-,TGCGCCAGCAGCTTGGCCCCCGGGGGGGCTGGAAACACCATATATTTT,CASSLAPGGAGNTIYF
TRBV7-9,-,TRBJ1-1,-,TGTGCCAGCAGCTTAGCCGGGGAGGACACTGAAGCTTTCTTT,CASSLAGEDTEAFF
TRBV7-9,-,TRBJ1-2,-,TGTGCCAGCAGCTTAATGGGGCAGGGGTCTGGCTACACCTTC,CASSLMGQGSGYTF
TRBV19,-,TRBJ2-2,-,TGTGCCAGTAGTATAGCGGCCGGGGAGCTGTTTTTT,CASSIAAGELFF
TRBV6-5,-,TRBJ1-2,once,-,CASILAGGAYGYTF
TRBV7-9,TRBD2,TRBJ2-7,-,TGTGCCAGCAGCTTTGGAAGCGGGGGGCGCGAGCAGTACTTC,CASSFGSGGREQYF
TRBV6-5,-,TRBJ1-5,-,TGTGCCAGCAGTTACTCGAAACAGGGCGCGAGGCCCCAGCATTTT,CASSYSKQGARPQHF
TRBV29-1,TRBD2,TRBJ2-1,-,TGCAGCGTTGAAGAAAGGTGGCGACTAGCGGGGAGCAATGAGCAGTTCTTC,CSVEERWRLAGSNEQFF
TRBV5-1,-,TRBJ1-6,-,TGCGCCAGCAGGAGGGATGAAAATTCACCCCTCCACTTT,CASRRDENSPLHF
TRBV3-1/TRBV3-2,TRBD1,TRBJ1-4,-,TGTGCCAGCAGCCTAGATCAGGGGGCGCATGAAAAACTGTTTTTT,CASSLDQGAHEKLFF
TRBV4-2,-,TRBJ1-2,-,TGTGCCAGCAGCCCTATCGACAGGCACCCCCATGGCTACACCTTC,CASSPIDRHPHGYTF
TRBV28,-,TRBJ2-1,-,TGTGCCAGCAGGAGGGGGCTAGCGGGTTCCTACAATGAGCAGTTCTTC,CASRRGLAGSYNEQFF
TRBV11-3,TRBD2,TRBJ2-3,-,TGTGCCAGCAGCAGGGTAGCGGGTTCGAGCACAGATACGCAGTATTTT,CASSRVAGSSTDTQYF
TRBV6-5,TRBD1,TRBJ1-1,-,TGTGCCAGCCAGGGGACAGTGGGGGATGAAGCTTTCTTT,CASQGTVGDEAFF
TRBV19,-,TRBJ2-3,-,TGTGCCAGTAGTAGGGGCGGGGCGGGTCGGTTCATTGATACGCAGTATTTT,CASSRGGAGRFIDTQYF
TRBV6-2/TRBV6-3,TRBD2,TRBJ2-5,-,TGTGCCAGCAGTTATCATGGGACTAGGGACTGGCGAGAGACCCAGTACTTC,CASSYHGTRDWRETQYF
TRBV28,-,TRBJ2-7,-,TGTGCCAGCAGGAGGGGGGGCTCCTACGAGCAGTACTTC,CASRRGGSYEQYF
TRBV4-1,-,TRBJ1-2,-,TGCGCCAGCAGCCAAGATCCTGTTAACTATGGCTACACCTTC,CASSQDPVNYGYTF
TRBV15,TRBD1,TRBJ1-6,-,TGTGCCACCAGCAGCGGACAGGTTAGGAATTCACCCCTCCACTTT,CATSSGQVRNSPLHF
TRBV2,TRBD1,TRBJ2-7,-,TGTGCCAGCAATCCCGACGGCCGACAGGGGGTTCTTTTCCCTATCTACGAGCAGTACTTC,CASNPDGRQGVLFPIYEQYF